Each of the 31 T cell receptor beta chains below was sequenced from the same sample in a study of shared clonotypes between healthy human individuals. Measured with immunoSEQ multiplex PCR; TCRdb has only the in-frame clones, and not every one. The sample lists about 180,000 clones, 85% to 95% occurring once. Specimen: naive CD4+ T cells sorted from blood. Specified subset: CD45RA+ positively selected. These receptors originate from a woman in her 30s in good health.

This sequence joins TRBV6-1 and TRBJ2-7; 12 positions agree with TRBD1. This CDR3 spans 15 amino acids. With V trimmed by 6 bases and J by 5 bases, 8 bases remained unmatched. CDR1 and CDR2 from the germline V gene are MNHNS and SASEGT. The CDR3 nucleotides read TGTGCCAGCAGATTGACCGGGACAGGGGGCCACGAGCAGTACTTC. Residues: CASRLTGTGGHEQYF.

The chain carries TRBV7-9 and TRBJ1-5; no definite D call. Trimming left V 4 bases short and J 3 bases short, with 4 bases between. This CDR3 contains 12 residues. Germline V CDR1 and CDR2: SEHNR, FQNEAQ (reference sequence). The CDR3 loop reads CASSSNNQPQHF. CDR3 nucleotide sequence: TGTGCCAGCAGCTCAAACAATCAGCCCCAGCATTTT.

The genes are TRBV27 and TRBJ2-5; 14 bases match TRBD2. The J call may be incorrect, as the DNA end agrees better with TRBJ2-7. This CDR3 is built from 20 residues. Germline assignment: CDR1 MNHEY and CDR2 SMNVEV (reference sequence). CDR3 coding DNA: TGTGCCAGCAGTTTATACCCACCGGGACTAGCGGGAGACCCCTCCTACGAGCAGTACTTC. Encoded protein: CASSLYPPGLAGDPSYEQYF.

The chain recombines TRBV10-2 with TRBJ1-5; TRBD1 matches at 9 bases. Germline V gene data show CDR1 as WSHSY and CDR2 as SAAADI. Losses at the gene ends were 5 bases for V and 9 bases for J; bases not matched to a gene: 11. The CDR3 is made up of 15 amino acids. The CDR3 nucleotides read TGCGCCAGCAGTCGGACAGGGGAGGTTTTAAGGCCCCAGCATTTT. Residues: CASSRTGEVLRPQHF.

CDR3: CASSEGMTGLNTEAFF. The CDR3 nucleotides read TGTGCCAGCAGTGAAGGGATGACAGGCTTGAACACTGAAGCTTTCTTT. The gene calls are TRBV25-1 and TRBJ1-1; possible D gene TRBD1, 6 bases. Trimming took 2 bases from V and 0 from J, leaving 13 bases between them. Per the germline V gene, CDR1 is MGHDK and CDR2 is SYGVNS. The CDR3 sequence is 16 residues long.

This chain uses TRBV2 with TRBJ1-1; D gene unclear. CDR1 is SNHLY, CDR2 FYNNEI, per germline. This CDR3 spans 13 amino acids. V gave up 4 bases and J gave up 3 bases, with 9 bases separating them. CDR3 sequence: CASSALEDTEAFF. In nucleotides, the CDR3 is TGTGCCAGCAGTGCTTTGGAGGACACTGAAGCTTTCTTT.

This clone was recorded only once. The chain couples TRBV9 to TRBJ2-1; D possibly corresponds to TRBD2 (6 bases). CDR3 length equals 15 residues. Germline V CDR1 and CDR2: SGDLS, YYNGEE. The V end was cut by 0 bases, the J end by 4 bases, with 11 bases between. The CDR3 coding sequence is TGTGCCAGCAGCGTAGCCCCGGCGGGGTACAATGAGCAGTTCTTC. Translating it yields CASSVAPAGYNEQFF.

This clone came up once. The rearrangement links TRBV28 to TRBJ2-5; no clear D. The CDR3 runs to 13 residues. Germline V gives CDR1 MDHEN, CDR2 SYDVKM. Trimming pared 2 bases from V and 4 bases from J, leaving 8 bases between. As DNA, the CDR3 is TGTGCCAGCAGTTTAGCCAGTCCAGAGACCCAGTACTTC. This codes for CASSLASPETQYF.

The chain combines TRBV5-1 with TRBJ2-5; tentatively, D is TRBD1 or TRBD2 (5 bases each). The V gene lost 1 base and the J gene lost 1 base, with 11 bases spanning the gap. Germline V gene data show CDR1 as SGHRS and CDR2 as YFSETQ. The CDR3 extends over 15 amino acids. CDR3 bases: TGCGCCAGCAGCTTGCTGTCAGGGACCCAAGAGACCCAGTACTTC. Its protein product is CASSLLSGTQETQYF.

V is TRBV28 and J is TRBJ2-1; D might be TRBD2 (5 bases). Trimming removed 2 bases from V and 5 bases from J, with 7 bases in between. Looked up from germline, CDR1 is MDHEN and CDR2 is SYDVKM. The CDR3 spans 13 residues. CDR3 residues: CASSLLGDNEQFF. For the CDR3, the DNA is TGTGCCAGCAGTTTACTGGGAGACAATGAGCAGTTCTTC.

This rearrangement joins TRBV27 to TRBJ2-5, with D hard to call. The end of the DNA aligns better with TRBJ2-7, so the J call may be wrong. The CDR3 is made up of 14 amino acids. Germline-derived CDR1 and CDR2 are MNHEY and SMNVEV (reference sequence). The CDR3 sequence: CASRVSFIDYEQYF. In DNA form, the CDR3 reads TGTGCCAGCAGGGTGAGTTTTATCGACTACGAGCAGTACTTC.

This clone was observed a single time. This chain connects TRBV2 to TRBJ2-2; D might be TRBD1 (5 bases). Trimming cost V 2 bases and J 1 base, with 5 bases left between them. Per the germline V gene, CDR1 is SNHLY and CDR2 is FYNNEI. This CDR3 contains 14 residues. CDR3 nucleotide sequence: TGTGCCAGCAGTGAACAGGGGAACACCGGGGAGCTGTTTTTT. Protein: CASSEQGNTGELFF.

V usage is TRBV11-1 and J usage is TRBJ2-6; 14 nucleotides align to TRBD2. CDR1 and CDR2 (germline): SGHAT, FQDESV (reference sequence). The CDR3 runs to 18 residues. Losses at the gene ends were 3 bases for V and 0 bases for J; bases not matched to a gene: 1. In DNA form, the CDR3 reads TGTGCCAGCAGCTTCGGGACTAGCGGGAGCTCTGGGGCCAACGTCCTGACTTTC. Translated, it gives CASSFGTSGSSGANVLTF.

The chain links TRBV6-6 to TRBJ1-1; the D is unclear. Trimming took 6 bases from V and 8 from J, leaving 19 bases between them. The CDR3 runs 14 residues. Germline V gene lookup returns CDR1 MNHNY and CDR2 SVGAGI (reference sequence). This chain's CDR3 is CASSPLVSSGEAFF. In DNA, the CDR3 is TGTGCCAGCAGCCCCTTGGTGAGTTCCGGAGAAGCTTTCTTT.

The J gene is TRBJ1-5, the V gene TRBV28; D uncertain. Germline V gives CDR1 MDHEN, CDR2 SYDVKM. The CDR3 runs to 14 residues. Trimming left V 2 bases short and J 2 bases short, with 7 bases between. The chain's CDR3 is CASSLREGNQPQHF. In DNA form, the CDR3 reads TGTGCCAGCAGTTTACGAGAGGGCAATCAGCCCCAGCATTTT. Full variable domain (missing parts from reference TRBV28 and TRBJ1-5): DVKVTQSSRYLVKRTGEKVFLECVQDMDHENMFWYRQDPGLGLRLIYFSYDVKMKEKGDIPEGYSVSREKKERFSLILESASTNQTSMYLCASSLREGNQPQHFGDGTRLSIL.

The rearrangement links TRBV7-2 to TRBJ1-3, with D possibly matching TRBD1 (6 bases). Deletions cut 4 bases from V and 6 bases from J, with 13 bases between. The CDR3 spans 14 residues. The germline V gene has CDR1 SGHTA and CDR2 FQGNSA. The CDR3 sequence is CASSSKGGENTIYF. The DNA of the CDR3 is TGTGCCAGCAGCTCAAAAGGGGGGGAAAACACCATATATTTT.

J is TRBJ2-7 and V is TRBV18, with TRBD2 identical over 7 bases. J gave up 2 bases and V 3 bases, and 4 bases lay outside the gene matches. Germline loops: CDR1 KGHSH, CDR2 LQKENI. The CDR3 has 14 amino acids. CDR3 DNA sequence: TGTGCCAGCTCACCCCGGACTAGAGCCTACGAGCAGTACTTC. Translating it yields CASSPRTRAYEQYF.

For the CDR3, the DNA is TGTGCCAGCAGTGCCGGGCATCGGGGGCCCCAGCATTTT. Protein product: CASSAGHRGPQHF. The genes are TRBV27 and TRBJ1-5; D unclear. Germline V gene sequence: CDR1 MNHEY, CDR2 SMNVEV (reference sequence). CDR3 length equals 13 residues. Trimming left V 5 bases short and J 9 bases short, with 14 bases between.

CDR3: CASTRYNEQFF. The CDR3 DNA is TGTGCCAGCACCAGGTACAATGAGCAGTTCTTC. V gene TRBV11-2 combines with J gene TRBJ2-1; no clear D. This CDR3 has 11 amino acids. Germline lookup yields CDR1 SGHAT and CDR2 FQNNGV. V was cut by 7 bases and J by 4 bases, with 5 bases left in between.

CDR3 in amino acids: CASSLGGGYGPWYEQYF. DNA for the CDR3: TGTGCCAGCAGTTTAGGAGGCGGGTACGGGCCTTGGTACGAGCAGTACTTC. This rearrangement joins TRBV28 to TRBJ2-7; D might be TRBD2 (5 bases). The V gene's germline CDR1 is MDHEN and CDR2 SYDVKM. The CDR3 has 17 residues. V shed 2 bases and J shed 4 bases, with 21 bases lying between them.

The chain carries TRBV7-3 and TRBJ2-3, with TRBD1 matching over 8 bases. V gave up 6 bases and J gave up 6 bases; unmatched junction bases: 8. Germline-derived CDR1 and CDR2 are SGHTA and FQGTGA. The CDR3 runs to 14 residues. CDR3 protein: CASSFDRGYDTQYF. The CDR3 nucleotides read TGTGCCAGCAGTTTTGACAGGGGTTATGATACGCAGTATTTT.

The rearrangement joins TRBV2 to TRBJ1-1, with a tentative D call TRBD1 (6 bases). CDR1 and CDR2 (germline): SNHLY, FYNNEI. The CDR3 is made up of 13 amino acids. The V end was cut by 6 bases, the J end by 1 base, with 9 bases between. CDR3 sequence reads: CASSGQKNTEAFF. Here the CDR3 DNA reads TGTGCCAGCAGCGGACAGAAGAACACTGAAGCTTTCTTT.

The chain links TRBV5-1 to TRBJ1-3; D unclear. This CDR3 is built from 15 residues. Trimming left V 5 bases short and J 1 base short, with 13 bases between. Germline-derived CDR1 and CDR2 are SGHRS and YFSETQ. The CDR3 sequence: CASSIQTGSGNTIYF. CDR3 nucleotide sequence: TGCGCCAGCAGTATTCAGACGGGGTCTGGAAACACCATATATTTT. Supplemented by reference TRBV5-1 and TRBJ1-3, the full variable domain reads KAGVTQTPRYLIKTRGQQVTLSCSPISGHRSVSWYQQTPGQGLQFLFEYFSETQRNKGNFPGRFSGRQFSNSRSEMNVSTLELGDSALYLCASSIQTGSGNTIYFGEGSWLTVV.

V and J are TRBV28 and TRBJ1-2; no definite D call. Trimming left V 5 bases short and J 2 bases short, with 9 bases between. The CDR3 covers 13 residues. From germline, CDR1 is MDHEN and CDR2 SYDVKM. The CDR3 here is CASSQPPNYGYTF. CDR3 bases: TGTGCCAGCAGTCAGCCACCCAACTATGGCTACACCTTC.

V is TRBV5-1 and J is TRBJ2-5; D not resolved. The DNA end favors TRBJ2-7, so the J call may be wrong. The V gene's germline CDR1 is SGHRS and CDR2 YFSETQ. This CDR3 comprises 14 residues. CDR3 residues: CASSPQVDSYEQYF. In nucleotides, the CDR3 is TGCGCCAGCAGCCCGCAGGTGGACTCCTACGAGCAGTACTTC.

This chain links TRBV6-1 with TRBJ2-7; 10 bases align to TRBD2. The CDR3 extends over 14 amino acids. Germline V gives CDR1 MNHNS, CDR2 SASEGT. V lost 4 bases to trimming and J lost 1 base; unmatched junction nucleotides: 1. As DNA, the CDR3 is TGTGCCAGCAGTGGACTAGCGGGTTCCTACGAGCAGTACTTC. This gives the protein CASSGLAGSYEQYF.

The rearrangement uses TRBV30 and TRBJ1-1, with TRBD1 matching over 9 bases. Germline trimming cut 5 bases from V and 3 bases from J; bases unmatched to any gene: 4. The CDR3 is 13 amino acids. Germline lookup yields CDR1 GTSNPN and CDR2 SVGIG (reference sequence). CDR3 sequence (DNA): TGTGCCTGGGGTAGGACAGGGGACACTGAAGCTTTCTTT. Amino acids: CAWGRTGDTEAFF.

The CDR3 DNA follows: TGTGCCAGCAGCTCAGAGACAGGGGCGCACACTGAAGCTTTCTTT. It translates to CASSSETGAHTEAFF. The gene calls are TRBV7-9 and TRBJ1-1; 8 bases match TRBD1. This CDR3 comprises 15 residues. Trimming at V came to 4 bases and at J to 3 bases, leaving 7 bases not matched to a gene. The germline V gene encodes CDR1 SEHNR and CDR2 FQNEAQ (reference sequence).

The CDR3 reads CASSSPLFTGVYGYTF. The CDR3 region has the DNA TGTGCCAGCAGTTCCCCGCTATTTACAGGGGTCTATGGCTACACCTTC. V usage is TRBV28 and J usage is TRBJ1-2, with TRBD1 matching 7 bases. V gave up 4 bases and J gave up 4 bases; unmatched junction bases: 12. The CDR3 covers 16 residues. Germline V gives CDR1 MDHEN, CDR2 SYDVKM.

The CDR3 is CASRGTGKGEQYF. CDR3 bases: TGTGCCAGCAGAGGGACAGGGAAGGGGGAGCAGTACTTC. The V call is TRBV6-5, the J call TRBJ2-5, with 9 bases lining up with TRBD1. Germline trimming cut 6 bases from V and 11 bases from J; bases unmatched to any gene: 10. CDR1 and CDR2 (germline): MNHEY, SVGAGI. There are 13 residues in the CDR3.

This clone was recorded once. This chain's CDR3 is CASGPRAGGPYEQYF. The DNA of the CDR3 is TGTGCCAGCGGGCCCCGGGCGGGGGGACCTTACGAGCAGTACTTC. V usage is TRBV27 and J usage is TRBJ2-7; TRBD2 matches at 8 bases. The CDR3 sequence is 15 residues long. Trimming at V came to 8 bases and at J to 4 bases, leaving 13 bases not matched to a gene. Per the germline V gene, CDR1 is MNHEY and CDR2 is SMNVEV (reference sequence).